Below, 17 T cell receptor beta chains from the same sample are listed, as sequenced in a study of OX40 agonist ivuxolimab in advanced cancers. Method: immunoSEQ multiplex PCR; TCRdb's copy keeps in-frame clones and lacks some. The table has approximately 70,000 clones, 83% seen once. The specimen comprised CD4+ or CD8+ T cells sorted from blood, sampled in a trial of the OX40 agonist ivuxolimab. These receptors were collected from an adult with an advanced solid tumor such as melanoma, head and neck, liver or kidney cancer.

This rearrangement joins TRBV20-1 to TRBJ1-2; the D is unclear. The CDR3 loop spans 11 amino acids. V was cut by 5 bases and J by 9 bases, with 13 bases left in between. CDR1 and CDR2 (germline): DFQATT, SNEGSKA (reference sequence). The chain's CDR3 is CSAVDGRSYTF. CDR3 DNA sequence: TGCAGTGCTGTGGACGGTAGGAGCTACACCTTC.

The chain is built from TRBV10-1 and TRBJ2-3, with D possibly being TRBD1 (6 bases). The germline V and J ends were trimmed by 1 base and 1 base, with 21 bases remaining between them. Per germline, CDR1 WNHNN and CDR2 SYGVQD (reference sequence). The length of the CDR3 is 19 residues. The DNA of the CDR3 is TGCGCCAGCAGTGAGTTTGAAGGAGGACGGGACACCCGCACAGATACGCAGTATTTT. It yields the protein CASSEFEGGRDTRTDTQYF.

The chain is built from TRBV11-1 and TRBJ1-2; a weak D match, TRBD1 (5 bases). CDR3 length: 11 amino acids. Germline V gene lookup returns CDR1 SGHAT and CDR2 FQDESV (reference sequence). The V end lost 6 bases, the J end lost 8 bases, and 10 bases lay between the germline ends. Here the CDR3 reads CASRAGMGYTF. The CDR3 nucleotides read TGTGCCAGCAGGGCAGGGATGGGCTACACCTTC.

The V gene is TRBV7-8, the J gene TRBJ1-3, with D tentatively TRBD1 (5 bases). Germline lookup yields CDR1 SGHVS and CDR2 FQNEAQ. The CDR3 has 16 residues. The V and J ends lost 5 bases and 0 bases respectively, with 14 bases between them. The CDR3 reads CASSAYRISSGNTIYF. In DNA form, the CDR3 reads TGTGCCAGCAGCGCTTACAGGATCAGCTCTGGAAACACCATATATTTT.

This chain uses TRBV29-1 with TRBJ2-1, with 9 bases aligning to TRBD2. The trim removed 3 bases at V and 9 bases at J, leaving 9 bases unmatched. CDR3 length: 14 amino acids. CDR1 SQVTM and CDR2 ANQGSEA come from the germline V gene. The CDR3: CSVDPSGILGEQFF. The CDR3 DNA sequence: TGCAGCGTTGACCCTAGCGGGATCCTGGGTGAGCAGTTCTTC.

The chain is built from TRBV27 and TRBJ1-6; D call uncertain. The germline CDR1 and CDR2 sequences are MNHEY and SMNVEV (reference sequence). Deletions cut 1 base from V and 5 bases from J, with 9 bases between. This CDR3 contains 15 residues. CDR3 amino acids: CASSLFRENNSPLHF. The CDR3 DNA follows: TGTGCCAGCAGTTTATTCCGGGAAAATAATTCACCCCTCCACTTT.

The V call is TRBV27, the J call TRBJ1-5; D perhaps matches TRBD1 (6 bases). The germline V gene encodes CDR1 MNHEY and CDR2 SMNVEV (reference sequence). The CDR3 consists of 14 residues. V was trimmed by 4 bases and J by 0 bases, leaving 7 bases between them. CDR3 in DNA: TGTGCCAGCAGTTACAGGGTTAGCAATCAGCCCCAGCATTTT. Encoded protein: CASSYRVSNQPQHF.

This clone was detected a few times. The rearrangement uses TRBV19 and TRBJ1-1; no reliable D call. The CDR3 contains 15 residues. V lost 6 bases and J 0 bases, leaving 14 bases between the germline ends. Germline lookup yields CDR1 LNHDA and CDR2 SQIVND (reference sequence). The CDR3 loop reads CASRPQIGLNTEAFF. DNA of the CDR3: TGTGCCAGTAGGCCCCAGATAGGATTGAACACTGAAGCTTTCTTT.

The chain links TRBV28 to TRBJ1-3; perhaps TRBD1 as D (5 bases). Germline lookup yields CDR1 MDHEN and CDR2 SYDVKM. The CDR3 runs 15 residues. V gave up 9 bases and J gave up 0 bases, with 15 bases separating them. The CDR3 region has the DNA TGTGCCAGTTTCCAGGGCGGGAGCTCTGGAAACACCATATATTTT. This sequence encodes CASFQGGSSGNTIYF. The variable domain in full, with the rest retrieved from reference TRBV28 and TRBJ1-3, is DVKVTQSSRYLVKRTGEKVFLECVQDMDHENMFWYRQDPGLGLRLIYFSYDVKMKEKGDIPEGYSVSREKKERFSLILESASTNQTSMYLCASFQGGSSGNTIYFGEGSWLTVV.

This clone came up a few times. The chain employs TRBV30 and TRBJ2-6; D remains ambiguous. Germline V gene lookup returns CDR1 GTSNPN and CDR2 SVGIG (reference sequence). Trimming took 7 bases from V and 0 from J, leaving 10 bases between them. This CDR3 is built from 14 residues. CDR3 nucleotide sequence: TGTGCCTCACTGGACGGCTCTGGGGCCAACGTCCTGACTTTC. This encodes CASLDGSGANVLTF. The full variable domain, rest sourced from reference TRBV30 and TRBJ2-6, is SQTIHQWPATLVQPVGSPLSLECTVEGTSNPNLYWYRQAAGRGLQLLFYSVGIGQISSEVPQNLSASRPQDRQFILSSKKLLLSDSGFYLCASLDGSGANVLTFGAGSRLTVL.

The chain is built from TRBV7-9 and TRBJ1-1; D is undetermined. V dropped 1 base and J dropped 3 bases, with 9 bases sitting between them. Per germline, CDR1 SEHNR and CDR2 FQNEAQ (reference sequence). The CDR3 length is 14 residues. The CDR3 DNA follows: TGTGCCAGCAGCTTAGATGGGGTTGACACTGAAGCTTTCTTT. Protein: CASSLDGVDTEAFF.

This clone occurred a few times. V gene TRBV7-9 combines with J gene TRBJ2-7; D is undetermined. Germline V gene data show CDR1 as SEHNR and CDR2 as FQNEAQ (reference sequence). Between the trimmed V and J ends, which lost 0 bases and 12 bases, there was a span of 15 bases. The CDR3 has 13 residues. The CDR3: CASSLAGLRHWYF. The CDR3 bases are TGTGCCAGCAGCTTAGCCGGATTGCGGCACTGGTACTTC.

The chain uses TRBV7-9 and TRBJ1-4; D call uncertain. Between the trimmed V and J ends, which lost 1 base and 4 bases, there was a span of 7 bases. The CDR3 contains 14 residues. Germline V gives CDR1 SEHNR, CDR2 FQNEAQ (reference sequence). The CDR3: CASSLVGYNEKLFF. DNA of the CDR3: TGTGCCAGCAGCTTAGTAGGGTATAATGAAAAACTGTTTTTT.

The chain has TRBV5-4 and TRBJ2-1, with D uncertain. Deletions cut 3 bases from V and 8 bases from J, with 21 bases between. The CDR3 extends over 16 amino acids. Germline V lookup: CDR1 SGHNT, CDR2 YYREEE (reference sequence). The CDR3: CASSSATGPRSDEQFF. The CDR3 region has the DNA TGTGCCAGCAGCTCCGCCACCGGGCCCCGGAGCGATGAGCAGTTCTTC.

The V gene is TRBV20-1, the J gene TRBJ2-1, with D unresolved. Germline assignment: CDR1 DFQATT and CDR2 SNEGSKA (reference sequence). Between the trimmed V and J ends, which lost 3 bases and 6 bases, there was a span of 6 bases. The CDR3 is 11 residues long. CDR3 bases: TGCAGTGCTAGGATAATCAATGAGCAGTTCTTC. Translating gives CSARIINEQFF.

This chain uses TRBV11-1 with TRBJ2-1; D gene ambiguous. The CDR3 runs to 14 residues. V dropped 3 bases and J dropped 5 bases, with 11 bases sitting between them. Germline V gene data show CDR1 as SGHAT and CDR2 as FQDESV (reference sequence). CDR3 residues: CASSFGSVDNEQFF. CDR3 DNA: TGTGCCAGCAGCTTTGGCTCAGTTGACAATGAGCAGTTCTTC.

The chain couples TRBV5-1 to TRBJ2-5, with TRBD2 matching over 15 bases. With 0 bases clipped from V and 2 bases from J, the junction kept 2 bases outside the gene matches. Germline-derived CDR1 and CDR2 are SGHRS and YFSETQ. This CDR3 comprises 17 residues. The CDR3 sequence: CASSLVGLAGGQETQYF. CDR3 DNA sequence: TGCGCCAGCAGCTTGGTTGGACTAGCGGGGGGGCAAGAGACCCAGTACTTC.